A single T cell receptor beta chain is shown here with its context. Its antigen is currently unknown. The unexposed donors gave CD4+ T cells in about 2010-2019, prior to COVID-19. After about ten days of culture, CD4+ T cells were isolated. About 2 million PBMCs per well were cultured with around 10 IU/ml IL-2. Per the germline V gene, CDR1 is MGHRA and CDR2 is YSYEKL. Trimming took off 4 bases at V and 5 bases at J, with 10 bases between the two ends. The CDR3 covers 13 residues. This entry belongs to a study of CD4 T cells in relation to SARS-CoV-2 and coronaviruses. TCRdb keeps only in-frame clones here, not all; method: immunoSEQ multiplex PCR. Counted here are over 15,000 clones, about 81% occurring once; the ten biggest clones make up roughly 30%.

The chain uses TRBV4-1 and TRBJ2-3; D is ambiguous. Sequencing input: CD4+ T cells from PBMCs, cultured in vitro. This clonotype originated in a human donor in good health. The CDR3 region is CASSRPVEDTQYF. In nucleotides, the CDR3 is TGCGCCAGCAGCCGCCCCGTCGAAGATACGCAGTATTTT.